A single sample is the source of the 23 T cell receptor beta chains below, sequenced in a study of OX40 agonist ivuxolimab in advanced cancers. Profiled with immunoSEQ multiplex PCR; TCRdb holds only in-frame clones, not every one. The sample contains over 85,000 clones, around 91% of which appear only once. The sequenced sample was CD4+ or CD8+ T cells sorted from blood, obtained in a trial of the OX40 agonist ivuxolimab. These receptor sequences come from an adult with an advanced solid tumor such as melanoma, head and neck, liver or kidney cancer.

This clone was found once. The chain links TRBV5-5 to TRBJ1-1; TRBD1 might be the D (5 bases). CDR3 length equals 16 residues. The germline CDR1 and CDR2 sequences are SGHKS and YYEKEE (reference sequence). Trimming stripped 0 bases from V and 1 base from J, with 13 bases between. CDR3 in amino acids: CASSLGWTNTNTEAFF. The CDR3 DNA reads as TGTGCCAGCAGCTTGGGGTGGACAAACACGAACACTGAAGCTTTCTTT.

The chain employs TRBV18 and TRBJ2-7; D is perhaps TRBD1 (5 bases). The CDR3 runs 17 residues. V shed 2 bases and J shed 2 bases, with 19 bases lying between them. The germline gives CDR1 KGHSH, CDR2 LQKENI. The CDR3 spells CASSPSPREQATYEQYF. The DNA for the CDR3 is TGTGCCAGCTCACCATCTCCCAGGGAACAAGCAACCTACGAGCAGTACTTC.

This chain connects TRBV10-3 to TRBJ2-7; 11 bases match TRBD1. The CDR3 length is 14 residues. Germline CDR1 ENHRY, CDR2 SYGVKD. V dropped 4 bases and J dropped 2; count of bases not matched to a gene: 1. This CDR3 is CAISGGQGAYEQYF. The CDR3, as DNA: TGTGCCATCAGTGGGGGACAGGGGGCCTACGAGCAGTACTTC.

The chain carries TRBV7-2 and TRBJ2-6, with D unresolved. Germline V CDR1 and CDR2: SGHTA, FQGNSA. The length of the CDR3 is 15 residues. V was cut by 5 bases and J by 2 bases, with 10 bases left in between. This chain's CDR3 is CASSPRAAGANVLTF. The CDR3 DNA reads TGTGCCAGCAGCCCCCGTGCAGCTGGGGCCAACGTCCTGACTTTC.

The chain combines TRBV4-1 with TRBJ1-4; TRBD1 matches at 12 bases. Germline V CDR1 and CDR2: MGHRA, YSYEKL. V lost 2 bases to trimming and J lost 1 base; unmatched junction nucleotides: 5. This CDR3 region has 18 residues. The CDR3 DNA reads TGCGCCAGCAGCCAACCGGGACAGGGGGCTGGAACTAATGAAAAACTGTTTTTT. It encodes CASSQPGQGAGTNEKLFF.

V and J are TRBV6-5 and TRBJ2-3; D perhaps matches TRBD2 (6 bases). The germline CDR1 and CDR2 sequences are MNHEY and SVGAGI. The V end was cut by 1 base, the J end by 10 bases, with 12 bases between. The CDR3 runs 13 residues. CDR3 region: CASSYWGERAQYF. The DNA of the CDR3 is TGTGCCAGCAGTTACTGGGGGGAGAGGGCGCAGTATTTT.

This clone was detected a few times. The chain carries TRBV4-2 and TRBJ1-1; D is unclear. CDR1 and CDR2 from the germline V gene are LGHNA and YNFKEQ. Between the trimmed V and J ends, which lost 2 bases and 5 bases, there was a span of 12 bases. The CDR3 extends over 14 amino acids. The chain's CDR3 is CASSQYEGWTEAFF. The CDR3 nucleotides are TGTGCCAGCAGCCAATACGAGGGCTGGACTGAAGCTTTCTTT.

The chain is built from TRBV6-1 and TRBJ2-7; no clear D. Per germline, CDR1 MNHNS and CDR2 SASEGT. The CDR3 spans 13 residues. Trimming shortened V by 6 bases and J by 2 bases, and 11 bases separated the two germline ends. CDR3 sequence: CASSSSGTYEQYF. Written as DNA, the CDR3 is TGTGCCAGCAGCTCTTCTGGAACCTACGAGCAGTACTTC.

V usage is TRBV15 and J usage is TRBJ2-3; 11 nucleotides line up with TRBD2. This CDR3 comprises 16 residues. Looked up from germline, CDR1 is LNHNV and CDR2 is YYDKDF (reference sequence). V shed 7 bases, J shed 8 bases, and the junction held 14 bases outside the gene matches. CDR3 loop: CATNPASGRSPGTQYF. CDR3 sequence (DNA): TGTGCCACCAACCCGGCTAGCGGGAGGTCCCCCGGTACGCAGTATTTT.

The chain has TRBV11-1 and TRBJ2-7, with unresolved D. V gave up 3 bases and J gave up 2 bases, with 11 bases separating them. From germline, CDR1 is SGHAT and CDR2 FQDESV (reference sequence). This CDR3 comprises 14 residues. The CDR3 nucleotides are TGTGCCAGCAGCTTCTTACTGGGCCCCTACGAGCAGTACTTC. Residues: CASSFLLGPYEQYF.

V and J are TRBV4-3 and TRBJ2-7; TRBD2 matches 10 bases. The CDR3 totals 17 residues. V shed 0 bases, J shed 2 bases, and the junction held 7 bases outside the gene matches. CDR1 is LGHNA, CDR2 YSLEER, per germline. The CDR3 is CASSQEVQREGPYEQYF. Written as DNA, the CDR3 is TGCGCCAGCAGCCAAGAGGTCCAGCGGGAGGGTCCCTACGAGCAGTACTTC.

V gene TRBV7-2 combines with J gene TRBJ1-2; D gene unclear. Trimming stripped 1 base from V and 0 bases from J, with 9 bases between. The CDR3 length is 15 residues. Germline CDR1 SGHTA, CDR2 FQGNSA. The CDR3, as DNA: TGTGCCAGCAGCTTAGTTGGCATAGCTAACTATGGCTACACCTTC. This gives the protein CASSLVGIANYGYTF.

The rearrangement links TRBV30 to TRBJ1-3, with 11 bases aligning to TRBD1. CDR1 is GTSNPN and CDR2 is SVGIG in the germline V gene (reference sequence). V lost 1 base and J lost 3; bases outside the gene matches: 5. This CDR3 spans 16 amino acids. The CDR3 nucleotides read TGTGCCTGGAGTGGATGGACAGGGGGCTATGGAAACACCATATATTTT. Translated: CAWSGWTGGYGNTIYF.

V gene TRBV7-9 combines with J gene TRBJ2-5; possibly TRBD2 for D (5 bases). CDR1 is SEHNR and CDR2 is FQNEAQ in the germline V gene (reference sequence). This CDR3 region has 13 residues. V lost 3 bases and J 5 bases, leaving 10 bases between the germline ends. The DNA of the CDR3 is TGTGCCAGCAGCTTTACCGGCGGGGAGACCCAGTACTTC. This sequence encodes CASSFTGGETQYF.

V is TRBV30 and J is TRBJ2-3, with TRBD2 matching over 7 bases. V gave up 5 bases and J gave up 4 bases; unmatched junction bases: 6. CDR3 length equals 13 residues. From germline, CDR1 is GTSNPN and CDR2 SVGIG (reference sequence). This chain's CDR3 is CAWDDRGADTQYF. Written as DNA, the CDR3 is TGTGCCTGGGATGACCGGGGGGCAGATACGCAGTATTTT.

This clone showed up just once. The rearrangement joins TRBV19 to TRBJ2-7; 9 bases fit TRBD2. Germline CDR1 LNHDA, CDR2 SQIVND (reference sequence). The CDR3 totals 15 residues. V lost 8 bases, J lost 5 bases, and 13 bases stayed unmatched. CDR3 protein: CASGSLREGLDEQYF. The CDR3 DNA follows: TGTGCCAGTGGATCCCTGCGGGAGGGCCTCGACGAGCAGTACTTC. Full variable domain (missing parts from reference TRBV19 and TRBJ2-7): DGGITQSPKYLFRKEGQNVTLSCEQNLNHDAMYWYRQDPGQGLRLIYYSQIVNDFQKGDIAEGYSVSREKKESFPLTVTSAQKNPTAFYLCASGSLREGLDEQYFGPGTRLTVT.

The chain carries TRBV4-2 and TRBJ2-3, with D possibly TRBD1 on 5 matching bases. V lost 0 bases and J 2 bases, leaving 6 bases between the germline ends. This CDR3 has 14 residues. In germline, CDR1 is LGHNA, CDR2 YNFKEQ. The CDR3 nucleotides are TGTGCCAGCAGCCAAGAACAGGACACAGATACGCAGTATTTT. It is translated as CASSQEQDTDTQYF.

J is TRBJ2-7 and V is TRBV14; TRBD2 matches at 12 bases. The CDR3 is made up of 17 amino acids. Per germline, CDR1 SGHDN and CDR2 FVKESK. The junction had 5 bases not matched to a gene; V was cut back by 0 bases and J by 2 bases. The CDR3 bases are TGTGCCAGCAGCCAAGAACTAGCGGGAGGCCTTCCCTACGAGCAGTACTTC. Protein sequence: CASSQELAGGLPYEQYF. Filled out from reference TRBV14 and TRBJ2-7, the complete variable domain reads EAGVTQFPSHSVIEKGQTVTLRCDPISGHDNLYWYRRVMGKEIKFLLHFVKESKQDESGMPNNRFLAERTGGTYSTLKVQPAELEDSGVYFCASSQELAGGLPYEQYFGPGTRLTVT.

This chain uses TRBV11-2 with TRBJ2-1; D is uncertain. The germline CDR1 and CDR2 sequences are SGHAT and FQNNGV. The CDR3 runs to 14 residues. Trimming took 1 base from V and 3 from J, leaving 7 bases between them. Here the CDR3 DNA reads TGTGCCAGCAGCTTAGGTACAGACTACAATGAGCAGTTCTTC. Residues: CASSLGTDYNEQFF.

This clone was seen a single time. CDR3 DNA sequence: TGTGCCAGTAGTTTCGGGGGGATTCGCGAGCAGTACTTC. Amino acid sequence: CASSFGGIREQYF. V usage is TRBV19 and J usage is TRBJ2-7, with 7 bases that match TRBD2. This CDR3 has 13 amino acids. With 5 bases clipped from V and 6 bases from J, the junction kept 7 bases outside the gene matches. Per the germline V gene, CDR1 is LNHDA and CDR2 is SQIVND (reference sequence).

This chain links TRBV7-3 with TRBJ2-7; perhaps TRBD1 as D (6 bases). Germline V gene lookup returns CDR1 SGHTA and CDR2 FQGTGA. The ends were cut back, 5 bases at V and 3 bases at J, with 17 bases in the middle. There are 15 residues in the CDR3. The CDR3 DNA follows: TGTGCCAGCAGCCAAACGTGGCCAGGGGACTACGAGCAGTACTTC. Encoded protein: CASSQTWPGDYEQYF.

The V call is TRBV16, the J call TRBJ2-7, with D uncertain. The CDR3 contains 15 residues. Trimming took 4 bases from V and 3 from J, leaving 16 bases between them. Germline V lookup: CDR1 KGHSY, CDR2 FQNENV. CDR3 bases: TGTGCCAGCAGCCCCCTTAGGTCCGTGCTCTACGAGCAGTACTTC. Amino acids: CASSPLRSVLYEQYF.

V is TRBV11-3 and J is TRBJ2-3; a possible D gene is TRBD2 (5 bases). CDR3 length equals 15 residues. CDR1 and CDR2 from the germline V gene are SGHNT and YENEEA. Trimming took off 1 base at V and 0 bases at J, with 8 bases between the two ends. DNA for the CDR3: TGTGCCAGCAGCTTAGGTTCGGGAAGCACAGATACGCAGTATTTT. Translated, it gives CASSLGSGSTDTQYF. The full variable domain, rest sourced from reference TRBV11-3 and TRBJ2-3, is EAGVVQSPRYKIIEKKQPVAFWCNPISGHNTLYWYLQNLGQGPELLIRYENEEAVDDSQLPKDRFSAERLKGVDSTLKIQPAELGDSAVYLCASSLGSGSTDTQYFGPGTRLTVL.